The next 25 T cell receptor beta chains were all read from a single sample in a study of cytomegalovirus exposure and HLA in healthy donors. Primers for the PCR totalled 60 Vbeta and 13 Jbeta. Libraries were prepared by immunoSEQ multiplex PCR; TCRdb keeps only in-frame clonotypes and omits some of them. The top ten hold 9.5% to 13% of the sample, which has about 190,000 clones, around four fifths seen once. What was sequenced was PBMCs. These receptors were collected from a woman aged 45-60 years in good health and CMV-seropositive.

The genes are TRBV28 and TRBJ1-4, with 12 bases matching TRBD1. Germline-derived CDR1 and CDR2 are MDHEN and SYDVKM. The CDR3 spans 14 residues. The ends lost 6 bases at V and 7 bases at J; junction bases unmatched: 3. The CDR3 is CASRRDRGPEKLFF. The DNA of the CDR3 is TGTGCCAGCAGGCGGGACAGGGGGCCTGAAAAACTGTTTTTT. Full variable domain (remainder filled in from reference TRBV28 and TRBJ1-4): DVKVTQSSRYLVKRTGEKVFLECVQDMDHENMFWYRQDPGLGLRLIYFSYDVKMKEKGDIPEGYSVSREKKERFSLILESASTNQTSMYLCASRRDRGPEKLFFGSGTQLSVL.

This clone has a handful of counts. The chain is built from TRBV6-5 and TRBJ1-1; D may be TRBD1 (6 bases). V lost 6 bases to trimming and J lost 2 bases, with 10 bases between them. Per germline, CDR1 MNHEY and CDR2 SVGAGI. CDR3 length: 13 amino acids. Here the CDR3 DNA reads TGTGCCAGCAGGAGGACAGAAAACACTGAAGCTTTCTTT. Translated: CASRRTENTEAFF.

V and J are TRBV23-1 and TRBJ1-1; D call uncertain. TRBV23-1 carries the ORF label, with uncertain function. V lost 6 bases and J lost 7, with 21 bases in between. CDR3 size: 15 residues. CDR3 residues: CASRLGSGGAVEAFF. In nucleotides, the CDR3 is TGCGCCAGCAGGCTTGGGTCGGGCGGAGCGGTTGAAGCTTTCTTT.

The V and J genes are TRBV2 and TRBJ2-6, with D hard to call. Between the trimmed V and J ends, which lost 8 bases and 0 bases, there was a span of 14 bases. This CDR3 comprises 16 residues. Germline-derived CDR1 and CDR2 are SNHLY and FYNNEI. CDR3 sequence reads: CASLPARSSGANVLTF. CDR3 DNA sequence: TGTGCCAGCTTACCGGCGAGGAGCTCTGGGGCCAACGTCCTGACTTTC.

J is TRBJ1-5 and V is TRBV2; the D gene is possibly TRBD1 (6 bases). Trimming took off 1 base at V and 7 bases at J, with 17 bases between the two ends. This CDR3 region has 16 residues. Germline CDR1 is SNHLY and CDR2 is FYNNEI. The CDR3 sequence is CASSEGPTGHGQPQHF. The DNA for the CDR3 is TGTGCCAGCAGTGAAGGACCTACAGGGCACGGACAGCCCCAGCATTTT.

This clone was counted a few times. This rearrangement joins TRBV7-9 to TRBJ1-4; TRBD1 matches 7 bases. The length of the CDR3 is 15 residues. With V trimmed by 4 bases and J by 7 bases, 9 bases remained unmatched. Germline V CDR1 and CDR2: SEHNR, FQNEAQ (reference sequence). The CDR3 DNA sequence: TGTGCCAGCAGCTCGACCTCAGGGGGAAGTGAAAAACTGTTTTTT. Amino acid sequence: CASSSTSGGSEKLFF.

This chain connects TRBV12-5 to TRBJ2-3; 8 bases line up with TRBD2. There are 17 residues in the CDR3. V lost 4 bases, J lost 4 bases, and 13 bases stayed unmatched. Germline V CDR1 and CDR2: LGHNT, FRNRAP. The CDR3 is CASGSPFSGEEADTQYF. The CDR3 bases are TGTGCTAGTGGTTCACCATTTAGCGGGGAGGAAGCAGATACGCAGTATTTT.

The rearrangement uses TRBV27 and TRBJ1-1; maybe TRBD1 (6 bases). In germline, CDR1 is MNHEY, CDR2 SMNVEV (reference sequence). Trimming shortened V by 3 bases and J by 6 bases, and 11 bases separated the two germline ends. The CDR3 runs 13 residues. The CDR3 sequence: CASSFSGAPEAFF. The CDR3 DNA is TGTGCCAGCAGTTTTTCAGGGGCACCTGAAGCTTTCTTT.

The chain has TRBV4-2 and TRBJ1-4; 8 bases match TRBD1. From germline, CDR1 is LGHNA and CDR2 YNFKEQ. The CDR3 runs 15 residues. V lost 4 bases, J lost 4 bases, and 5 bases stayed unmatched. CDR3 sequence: CASSRRGQDNEKLFF. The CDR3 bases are TGTGCCAGCAGCCGCAGGGGGCAAGATAATGAAAAACTGTTTTTT.

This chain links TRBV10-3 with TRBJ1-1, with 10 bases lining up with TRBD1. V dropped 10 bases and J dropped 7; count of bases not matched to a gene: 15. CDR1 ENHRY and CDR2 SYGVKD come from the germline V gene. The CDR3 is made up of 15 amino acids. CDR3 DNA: TGTGCCACCCGTCCCGGGACAGGGGCCTCTGGTGAAGCTTTCTTT. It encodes CATRPGTGASGEAFF.

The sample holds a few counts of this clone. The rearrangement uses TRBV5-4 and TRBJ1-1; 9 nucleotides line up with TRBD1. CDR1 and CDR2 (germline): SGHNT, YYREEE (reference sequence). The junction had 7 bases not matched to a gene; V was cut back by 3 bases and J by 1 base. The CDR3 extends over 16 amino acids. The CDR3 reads CASSSTGQGKNTEAFF. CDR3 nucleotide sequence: TGTGCCAGCAGCTCCACGGGACAGGGTAAGAACACTGAAGCTTTCTTT.

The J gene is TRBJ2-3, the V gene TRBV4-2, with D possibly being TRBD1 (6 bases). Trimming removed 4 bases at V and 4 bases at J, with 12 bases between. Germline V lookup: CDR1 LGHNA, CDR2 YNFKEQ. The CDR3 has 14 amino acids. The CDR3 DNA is TGTGCCAGCAGCCGGCCAGGGGTGGCAGATACGCAGTATTTT. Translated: CASSRPGVADTQYF.

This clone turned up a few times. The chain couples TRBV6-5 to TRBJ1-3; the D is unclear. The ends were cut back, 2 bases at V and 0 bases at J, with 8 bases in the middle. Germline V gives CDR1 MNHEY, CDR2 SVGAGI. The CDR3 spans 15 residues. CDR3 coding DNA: TGTGCCAGCAGTTACAAAGAGAGCTCTGGAAACACCATATATTTT. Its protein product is CASSYKESSGNTIYF.

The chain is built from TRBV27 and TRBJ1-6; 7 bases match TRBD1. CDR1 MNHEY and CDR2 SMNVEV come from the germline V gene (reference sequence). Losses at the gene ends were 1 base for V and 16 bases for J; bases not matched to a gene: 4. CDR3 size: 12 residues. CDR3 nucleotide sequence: TGTGCCAGCAGTTTATGGACAGGAGGGCTCCACTTT. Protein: CASSLWTGGLHF.

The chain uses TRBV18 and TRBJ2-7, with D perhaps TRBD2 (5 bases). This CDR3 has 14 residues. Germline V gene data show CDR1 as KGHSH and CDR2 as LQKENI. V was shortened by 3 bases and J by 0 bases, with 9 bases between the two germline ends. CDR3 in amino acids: CASSPGGSSYEQYF. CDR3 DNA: TGTGCCAGCTCACCCGGAGGAAGCTCCTACGAGCAGTACTTC.

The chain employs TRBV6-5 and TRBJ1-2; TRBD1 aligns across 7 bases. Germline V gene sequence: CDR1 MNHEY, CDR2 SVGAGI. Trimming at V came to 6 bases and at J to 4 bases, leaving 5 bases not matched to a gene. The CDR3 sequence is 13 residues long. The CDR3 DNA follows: TGTGCCAGCAGCTCAGGGGGAGGCTATGGCTACACCTTC. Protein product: CASSSGGGYGYTF.

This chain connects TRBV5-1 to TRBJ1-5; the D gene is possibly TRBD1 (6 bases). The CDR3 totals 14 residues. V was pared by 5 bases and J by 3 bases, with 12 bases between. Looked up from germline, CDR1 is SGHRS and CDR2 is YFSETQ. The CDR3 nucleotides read TGCGCCAGCAGTAGGGGGGGGGACAATCAGCCCCAGCATTTT. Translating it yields CASSRGGDNQPQHF.

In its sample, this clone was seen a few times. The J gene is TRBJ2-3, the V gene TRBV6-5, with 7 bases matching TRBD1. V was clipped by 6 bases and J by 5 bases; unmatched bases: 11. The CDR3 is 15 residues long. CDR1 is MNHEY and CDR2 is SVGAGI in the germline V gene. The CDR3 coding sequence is TGTGCCAGCAGCCATTGGGACAGACGAGGAGATACGCAGTATTTT. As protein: CASSHWDRRGDTQYF.

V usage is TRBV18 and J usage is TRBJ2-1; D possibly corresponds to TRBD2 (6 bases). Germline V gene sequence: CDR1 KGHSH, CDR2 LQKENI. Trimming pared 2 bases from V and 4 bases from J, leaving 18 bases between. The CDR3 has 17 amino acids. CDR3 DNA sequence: TGTGCCAGCTCACCATCAACCACGGAGGGAAGGTACAATGAGCAGTTCTTC. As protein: CASSPSTTEGRYNEQFF.

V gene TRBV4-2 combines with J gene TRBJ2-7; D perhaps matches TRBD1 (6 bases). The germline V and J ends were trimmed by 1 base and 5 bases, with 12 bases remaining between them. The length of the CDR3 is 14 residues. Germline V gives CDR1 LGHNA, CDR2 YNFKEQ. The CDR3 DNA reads TGTGCCAGCAGCCAAGGGGCAGGGGACCACGAGCAGTACTTC. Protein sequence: CASSQGAGDHEQYF.

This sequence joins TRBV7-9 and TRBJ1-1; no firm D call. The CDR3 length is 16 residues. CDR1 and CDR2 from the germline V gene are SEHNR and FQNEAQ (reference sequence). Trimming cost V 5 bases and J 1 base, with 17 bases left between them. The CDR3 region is CASSEKPEPKNTEAFF. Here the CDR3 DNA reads TGTGCCAGCAGCGAAAAGCCGGAGCCAAAGAACACTGAAGCTTTCTTT.

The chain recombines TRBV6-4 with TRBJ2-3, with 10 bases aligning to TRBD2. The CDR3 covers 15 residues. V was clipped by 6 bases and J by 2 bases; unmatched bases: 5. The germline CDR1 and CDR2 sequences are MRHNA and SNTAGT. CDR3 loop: CASSPLAGHTDTQYF. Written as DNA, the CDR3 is TGTGCCAGCAGCCCACTAGCGGGGCACACAGATACGCAGTATTTT.

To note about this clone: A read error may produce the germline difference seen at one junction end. In DNA form, the CDR3 reads TGTTCCAGCAGCTCCCTACGACAGGGGAGCTCCTATAATTCACCCCTCCACTTT. As protein: CSSSSLRQGSSYNSPLHF. This sequence joins TRBV7-9 and TRBJ1-6; 8 nucleotides align to TRBD1. Germline lookup yields CDR1 SEHNR and CDR2 FQNEAQ (reference sequence). The CDR3 spans 18 residues.

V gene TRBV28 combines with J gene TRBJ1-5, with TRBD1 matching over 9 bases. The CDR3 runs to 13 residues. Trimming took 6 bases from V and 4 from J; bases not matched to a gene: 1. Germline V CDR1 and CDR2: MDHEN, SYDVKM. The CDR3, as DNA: TGTGCCAGCAGGACAGGGGGTAATCAGCCCCAGCATTTT. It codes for CASRTGGNQPQHF. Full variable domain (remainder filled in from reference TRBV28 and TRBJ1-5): DVKVTQSSRYLVKRTGEKVFLECVQDMDHENMFWYRQDPGLGLRLIYFSYDVKMKEKGDIPEGYSVSREKKERFSLILESASTNQTSMYLCASRTGGNQPQHFGDGTRLSIL.

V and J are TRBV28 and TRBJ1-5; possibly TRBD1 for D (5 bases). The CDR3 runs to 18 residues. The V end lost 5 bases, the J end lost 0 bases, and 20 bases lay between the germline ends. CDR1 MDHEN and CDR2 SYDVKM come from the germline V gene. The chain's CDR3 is CASSTNRQTLYSNQPQHF. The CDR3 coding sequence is TGTGCCAGCAGTACGAACAGACAGACTCTTTATAGCAATCAGCCCCAGCATTTT.